This T cell receptor (beta chain) appears in the sequencing data of a study of blood T cell repertoires in COVID-19. Across the whole study: COVID-19 samples from acute and convalescent phases originated in the United States, Italy and Spain. PBMCs, B-cell-depleted T cells, or T cells were the source of the cDNA or gDNA that made up the material.

CDR3 length: 15 residues. Germline CDR1 is SGDLS and CDR2 is YYNGEE. The V end was cut by 0 bases, the J end by 5 bases, with 11 bases between. Authors' methods: How many nucleated cells were present was estimated from reference gene primer amplification. The data were produced by immunoSEQ multiplex PCR, yet TCRdb's version contains in-frame clones alone and is incomplete. V and J calls and clone size are as listed in that table; D and trimming were resolved from the DNA. The top ten clones hold approximately 18% of a sample with about 160,000 clones, about 81% of them seen once. The TCR sequence derives from a woman at least 80 years old with acute or convalescent COVID-19. The chain links TRBV9 to TRBJ2-2; D might be TRBD1 (6 bases). The sample comprised peripheral blood. The chain's CDR3 is CASSVGSQGTGELFF. The CDR3 region has the DNA TGTGCCAGCAGCGTAGGGAGTCAGGGGACCGGGGAGCTGTTTTTT.